These 23 T cell receptor beta chains came from one sample sequenced in a study of CD8 T cells in ankylosing spondylitis. TCRdb reanalysed the 5' RACE reads using MiXCR and keeps one entry per CDR3 protein. The data show 200,000 to 300,000 distinct CDR3 sequences, 8% to 9% seen once. Sequenced input: blood, either unsorted or a sorted T cell fraction (not recorded which). The receptor source for this set is a female donor with ankylosing spondylitis or in good health (not recorded which).

The table lists this clonotype with a few counts. The rearrangement links TRBV18 to TRBJ1-2; D ambiguous. Germline V gene data show CDR1 as KGHSH and CDR2 as LQKENI. The CDR3 totals 15 residues. V gave up 3 bases and J gave up 1 base, with 12 bases separating them. The CDR3 nucleotides are TGTGCCAGCTCACCCTCAGCGCCGGGTAACTATGGCTACACCTTC. Protein sequence: CASSPSAPGNYGYTF.

This clonotype has at least ten counts. The chain couples TRBV6-5 to TRBJ2-3; weak D call: TRBD1 (5 bases). The CDR3 runs 12 residues. Trimming cost V 5 bases and J 3 bases, with 6 bases left between them. Germline V lookup: CDR1 MNHEY, CDR2 SVGAGI. CDR3 bases: TGTGCCAGCAGTAGGGGAACAGATACGCAGTATTTT. Its protein product is CASSRGTDTQYF.

Ten or more counts support this clonotype. This chain joins TRBV29-1 and TRBJ2-5; 12 nucleotides align to TRBD1. J gave up 5 bases and V 4 bases, and 5 bases lay outside the gene matches. This CDR3 has 14 amino acids. The germline CDR1 and CDR2 sequences are SQVTM and ANQGSEA. The CDR3 DNA is TGCAGCGTTGCCGGGACAGGGGGCCGGGAGACCCAGTACTTC. It translates to CSVAGTGGRETQYF.

This clonotype has ten or more counts. The chain has TRBV28 and TRBJ2-5; D uncertain. Trimming pared 8 bases from V and 1 base from J, leaving 17 bases between. This CDR3 is built from 15 residues. The germline V gene encodes CDR1 MDHEN and CDR2 SYDVKM. CDR3 bases: TGTGCCAGCGCCGAGCTGGGCCCCATCCAAGAGACCCAGTACTTC. It specifies CASAELGPIQETQYF.

This clonotype was seen only a few times. The gene calls are TRBV5-4 and TRBJ2-5; D is tentatively TRBD1 or TRBD2 (6 bases each). The CDR3 consists of 14 residues. V was pared by 6 bases and J by 1 base, with 13 bases between. The germline V gene encodes CDR1 SGHNT and CDR2 YYREEE (reference sequence). CDR3 protein: CASNKGGAQETQYF. CDR3 bases: TGTGCCAGCAACAAGGGGGGAGCCCAAGAGACCCAGTACTTC.

The genes are TRBV4-3 and TRBJ2-1, with TRBD2 matching 7 bases. CDR3 length: 16 residues. In germline, CDR1 is LGHNA, CDR2 YSLEER. With 0 bases clipped from V and 5 bases from J, the junction kept 7 bases outside the gene matches. The CDR3 region is CASSQDGWEGHNEQFF. For the CDR3, the DNA is TGCGCCAGCAGCCAAGACGGGTGGGAGGGCCACAATGAGCAGTTCTTC.

The V call is TRBV19, the J call TRBJ2-1; 10 bases fit TRBD2. The CDR3 consists of 20 residues. Germline-derived CDR1 and CDR2 are LNHDA and SQIVND (reference sequence). V gave up 6 bases and J gave up 6 bases; unmatched junction bases: 23. As DNA, the CDR3 is TGTGCCAGTAGCATCCTCCTCGGGCTAGCGGGAGTAAGAGAGGGCAATGAGCAGTTCTTC. It encodes CASSILLGLAGVREGNEQFF.

This clonotype came up many times. This rearrangement joins TRBV20-1 to TRBJ1-5; TRBD1 might be the D (6 bases). The germline V gene encodes CDR1 DFQATT and CDR2 SNEGSKA (reference sequence). Between the trimmed V and J ends, which lost 6 bases and 2 bases, there was a span of 17 bases. This CDR3 is built from 15 residues. CDR3 in amino acids: CSASPNSGGNQPQHF. The CDR3 DNA reads TGCAGTGCCAGTCCTAACTCAGGGGGCAATCAGCCCCAGCATTTT.

This clonotype came up many times. The CDR3 loop is CSASLAGGLVDTQYF. In DNA, the CDR3 is TGCAGTGCTTCTTTAGCGGGAGGGCTTGTAGATACGCAGTATTTT. This chain links TRBV20-1 with TRBJ2-3; 11 positions match TRBD2. CDR3 size: 15 residues. CDR1 and CDR2 from the germline V gene are DFQATT and SNEGSKA (reference sequence). Trimming took 5 bases from V and 5 from J; bases not matched to a gene: 9.

This clonotype has ten or more counts. The chain has TRBV20-1 and TRBJ1-1; D perhaps matches TRBD1 (6 bases). The CDR3 has 14 residues. Trimming took 5 bases from V and 0 from J, leaving 13 bases between them. Germline assignment: CDR1 DFQATT and CDR2 SNEGSKA (reference sequence). The CDR3 loop reads CSAGGPSLNTEAFF. The CDR3 DNA follows: TGCAGTGCTGGGGGGCCCTCCTTGAACACTGAAGCTTTCTTT.

This chain links TRBV7-6 with TRBJ2-2; D remains unclear. CDR3 size: 16 residues. V was shortened by 0 bases and J by 7 bases, with 15 bases between the two germline ends. From germline, CDR1 is SGHVS and CDR2 FNYEAQ. The DNA for the CDR3 is TGTGCCAGCAGCTTAGCTCTCTCCACGGTGGACGGGGAGCTGTTTTTT. It codes for CASSLALSTVDGELFF. Using reference TRBV7-6 and TRBJ2-2 for the parts outside the CDR3, the full variable domain is GAGVSQSPRYKVTKRGQDVALRCDPISGHVSLYWYRQALGQGPEFLTYFNYEAQQDKSGLPNDRFSAERPEGSISTLTIQRTEQRDSAMYRCASSLALSTVDGELFFGEGSRLTVL.

This clonotype has at least ten counts. The genes are TRBV4-3 and TRBJ2-7; 9 nucleotides line up with TRBD1. Trimming at V came to 4 bases and at J to 4 bases, leaving 2 bases not matched to a gene. The germline V gene encodes CDR1 LGHNA and CDR2 YSLEER. The length of the CDR3 is 13 residues. CDR3 nucleotide sequence: TGCGCCAGCAGCCTTGGGACAGGGTACGAGCAGTACTTC. As protein: CASSLGTGYEQYF.

This clonotype has ten or more counts. J is TRBJ1-2 and V is TRBV29-1, with 7 nucleotides matching TRBD1. The length of the CDR3 is 11 residues. Germline-derived CDR1 and CDR2 are SQVTM and ANQGSEA. Trimming at V came to 6 bases and at J to 3 bases, leaving 1 base not matched to a gene. The CDR3 here is CSVDRDYGYTF. The CDR3 nucleotides are TGCAGCGTCGACAGGGACTATGGCTACACCTTC. The complete variable domain, with remaining parts taken from reference TRBV29-1 and TRBJ1-2, reads SAVISQKPSRDICQRGTSLTIQCQVDSQVTMMFWYRQQPGQSLTLIATANQGSEATYESGFVIDKFPISRPNLTFSTLTVSNMSPEDSSIYLCSVDRDYGYTFGSGTRLTVV.

Points on this clonotype: The junction does not match germline at one end; this may be a read error. The rearrangement joins TRBV24-1 to TRBJ2-1; the match to TRBD2 covers 14 bases. The germline V gene has CDR1 KGHDR and CDR2 SFDVKD. The CDR3 sequence is 23 residues long. The CDR3 DNA sequence: TGTGCCGCCAGTGATCGACTGGCCCGGACTAGCGGGAGGCCCATAATACGGTACAATGAGCAGTTCTTC. Amino acid sequence: CAASDRLARTSGRPIIRYNEQFF.

This clonotype was counted at least ten times. The chain carries TRBV4-2 and TRBJ2-2; the match to TRBD2 covers 11 bases. Germline CDR1 and CDR2: LGHNA and YNFKEQ. The CDR3 covers 16 residues. Unmatched junction bases numbered 3, after V lost 1 base and J lost 5 bases. The CDR3 loop reads CASSQGLAGGTGELFF. The CDR3 DNA reads as TGTGCCAGCAGCCAAGGGCTAGCGGGAGGTACCGGGGAGCTGTTTTTT.

This clonotype was detected ten times or more. CDR3: CASSQGRGANEQFF. The CDR3 DNA reads as TGCGCCAGCAGCCAAGGGCGGGGGGCTAATGAGCAGTTCTTC. V usage is TRBV4-3 and J usage is TRBJ2-1; TRBD2 aligns across 8 bases. The V segment lost 1 base and the J segment 7 bases; nucleotides outside the gene matches: 3. CDR3 length equals 14 residues. From germline, CDR1 is LGHNA and CDR2 YSLEER.

This clonotype was observed at least ten times. The chain uses TRBV9 and TRBJ1-3, with 7 bases that match TRBD1. This CDR3 region has 16 residues. CDR1 is SGDLS and CDR2 is YYNGEE in the germline V gene. The trim removed 4 bases at V and 9 bases at J, leaving 16 bases unmatched. The CDR3 DNA follows: TGTGCCAGCAGCCAAGAGGAGACAGGGACTCGAGGCACCATATATTTT. This sequence encodes CASSQEETGTRGTIYF. Full variable domain (missing parts from reference TRBV9 and TRBJ1-3): DSGVTQTPKHLITATGQRVTLRCSPRSGDLSVYWYQQSLDQGLQFLIQYYNGEERAKGNILERFSAQQFPDLHSELNLSSLELGDSALYFCASSQEETGTRGTIYFGEGSWLTVV.

This clonotype occurred many times. The rearrangement joins TRBV5-1 to TRBJ2-7, with 7 nucleotides matching TRBD1. V was clipped by 2 bases and J by 3 bases; unmatched bases: 8. This CDR3 has 15 amino acids. Germline V CDR1 and CDR2: SGHRS, YFSETQ. CDR3: CASSFTGTANYEQYF. Written as DNA, the CDR3 is TGCGCCAGCAGCTTTACCGGGACAGCCAACTACGAGCAGTACTTC.

This clonotype occurred many times. The genes are TRBV3-1 and TRBJ2-1; 7 bases fit TRBD2. Germline CDR1 is LGHDT and CDR2 is YNNKEL (reference sequence). V shed 5 bases, J shed 5 bases, and the junction held 3 bases outside the gene matches. This CDR3 spans 13 amino acids. The CDR3 reads CASSSSGNNEQFF. CDR3 in DNA: TGTGCCAGCAGCTCTAGCGGCAACAATGAGCAGTTCTTC.

This clonotype was recorded at least ten times. The chain recombines TRBV24-1 with TRBJ2-7, with 9 positions matching TRBD1. V lost 4 bases, J lost 8 bases, and 5 bases stayed unmatched. This CDR3 has 13 amino acids. Germline CDR1 and CDR2: KGHDR and SFDVKD. In nucleotides, the CDR3 is TGTGCCACCAGTGACTGGGGACAGGGTAAGCAGTACTTC. Translating it yields CATSDWGQGKQYF.

This clonotype was counted many times. The CDR3 sequence is CASSWTGFDNQPQHF. The CDR3 coding sequence is TGTGCCAGTTCCTGGACAGGGTTCGACAATCAGCCCCAGCATTTT. The rearrangement joins TRBV19 to TRBJ1-5, with TRBD1 matching 8 bases. This CDR3 has 15 residues. From germline, CDR1 is LNHDA and CDR2 SQIVND (reference sequence). Trimming removed 8 bases from V and 3 bases from J; junction bases left unmatched: 9. Together with reference TRBV19 and TRBJ1-5, the CDR3 gives the full variable domain: DGGITQSPKYLFRKEGQNVTLSCEQNLNHDAMYWYRQDPGQGLRLIYYSQIVNDFQKGDIAEGYSVSREKKESFPLTVTSAQKNPTAFYLCASSWTGFDNQPQHFGDGTRLSIL.

This clonotype has a handful of counts. The chain carries TRBV20-1 and TRBJ2-2, with no clear D. From germline, CDR1 is DFQATT and CDR2 SNEGSKA (reference sequence). There are 14 residues in the CDR3. Trimming shortened V by 2 bases and J by 4 bases, and 11 bases separated the two germline ends. The CDR3 sequence is CSARSQLFTGELFF. CDR3 coding DNA: TGCAGTGCTAGAAGTCAGCTATTCACCGGGGAGCTGTTTTTT.

This clonotype has ten or more counts. This chain connects TRBV6-2 or TRBV6-3 to TRBJ2-1; 7 nucleotides agree with TRBD2. Per germline, CDR1 MNHEY and CDR2 SVGEGT. J was trimmed by 0 bases and V by 0 bases; bases with no gene match: 5. The CDR3 runs 17 residues. CDR3 in amino acids: CASSYSKAGSSYNEQFF. The CDR3, as DNA: TGTGCCAGCAGTTACTCGAAAGCGGGGAGCTCCTACAATGAGCAGTTCTTC.